The clone carrying this T cell receptor beta chain was found many times. As yet, its antigen is unknown. Germline CDR1 is SGHKS and CDR2 is YYEKEE (reference sequence). The V and J ends lost 4 bases and 8 bases respectively, with 18 bases between them. The CDR3 has 15 residues. Each TCR beta library was made by quantitative 5'-RACE that incorporated molecular barcodes. TCRdb analysed the 5' RACE reads with MiXCR anew, one entry per CDR3 protein. Here the sample spans 500,000 or so distinct CDR3 sequences, about 5% being singletons. The data originate from a study of CD8 T cells in ankylosing spondylitis. Study conclusions and caveats: Significant enrichment of disease-linked clones was reportedly seen in matched ankylosing spondylitis synovial fluid. What appeared characteristic of ankylosing spondylitis blood was a TCR beta motif of fewer than ten highly homologous variants. There were earlier reports of some motif variants in reactive arthritis synovial fluid and blood.

This chain uses TRBV5-5 with TRBJ1-4; weak D call: TRBD1 (5 bases). The sequence came from a male donor with ankylosing spondylitis. Sequencing input: blood, either unsorted or a sorted T cell fraction (not recorded which). Written as DNA, the CDR3 is TGTGCCAGCAGCCCCCGACCCCACAGGAGGGAAAAACTGTTTTTT. Translating gives CASSPRPHRREKLFF.